The rows below give T cell receptor beta chains drawn from one sample of a study of post-analysis software for immune sequencing data. MiXCR, applied by TCRdb to the PCR reads, yields one record per CDR3 protein. Among about 770,000 distinct CDR3 sequences listed, about half were seen once. Material: blood. These receptors all come from a girl aged 5-17 years with multiple sclerosis. Each CDR3 is given with its conserved first and last residue. The order of the fields is CDR3 DNA, CDR3 protein, D gene, clone size, CDR3 length, J gene, V gene. D genes are given only for firm matches. A row's size may be missing; if present it is once, few, many or a size class.

CDR3nt: TGTGCCAGCAGTTTTGGGCAGGGGGCTCATCAGCCCCAGCATTTT
CDR3aa: CASSFGQGAHQPQHF
d_gene: TRBD1
abundance: .
len: 15
j_gene: TRBJ1-5
v_gene: TRBV12-3/TRBV12-4

CDR3nt: TGTGCCAGCAGTGAGGCGGGGGGGGTCGTCGGGCAGTACTTC
CDR3aa: CASSEAGGVVGQYF
d_gene: TRBD2
abundance: .
len: 14
j_gene: TRBJ2-4
v_gene: TRBV2

CDR3nt: TGTGCCACCTCCCGGGGCCCGTACCAAGAGACCCAGTACTTC
CDR3aa: CATSRGPYQETQYF
d_gene: .
abundance: .
len: 14
j_gene: TRBJ2-5
v_gene: TRBV2

CDR3nt: TGCAGCGTTGAAGATCAGATGGGACAGTACTTCTACAATGAGCAGTTCTTC
CDR3aa: CSVEDQMGQYFYNEQFF
d_gene: TRBD1
abundance: .
len: 17
j_gene: TRBJ2-1
v_gene: TRBV29-1

CDR3nt: TGCAGTGCTAGAGATCTTATCACCACCTACTACGAGCAGTACTTC
CDR3aa: CSARDLITTYYEQYF
d_gene: .
abundance: many
len: 15
j_gene: TRBJ2-7
v_gene: TRBV20-1

CDR3nt: TGTGCCAGCAGCACAACAGGGGAAGAGACCCAGTACTTC
CDR3aa: CASSTTGEETQYF
d_gene: TRBD1
abundance: .
len: 13
j_gene: TRBJ2-5
v_gene: TRBV27

CDR3nt: TGTGCCAGCGCAAAGGGGGACAGGGTCGATCGTGCAGAGACCCAGTACTTC
CDR3aa: CASAKGDRVDRAETQYF
d_gene: TRBD1
abundance: many
len: 17
j_gene: TRBJ2-5
v_gene: TRBV9

CDR3nt: TGTGCCAGCGGCCTAGCGGGAACCATCAGCCTATACACAGATACGCAGTATTTT
CDR3aa: CASGLAGTISLYTDTQYF
d_gene: TRBD2
abundance: few
len: 18
j_gene: TRBJ2-3
v_gene: TRBV6-2/TRBV6-3

CDR3nt: TGCGCCAGCAGCTTAGATGTCTGGGGGGCGGATGGCTACACCTTC
CDR3aa: CASSLDVWGADGYTF
d_gene: .
abundance: once
len: 15
j_gene: TRBJ1-2
v_gene: TRBV7-2

CDR3nt: TGTGCCAGCAGCCAAGATAAGGGGGCAGAGTACGGCTACACCTTC
CDR3aa: CASSQDKGAEYGYTF
d_gene: TRBD1
abundance: .
len: 15
j_gene: TRBJ1-2
v_gene: TRBV4-2

CDR3nt: TGTGCCAGCAGTGAAGCGCCACAGGGGTTGGGTTTCTTT
CDR3aa: CASSEAPQGLGFF
d_gene: TRBD1
abundance: .
len: 13
j_gene: TRBJ1-1
v_gene: TRBV2

CDR3nt: TGTGCCAGCAGCACGACAGGGGCCTATGGCTACACCTTC
CDR3aa: CASSTTGAYGYTF
d_gene: TRBD1
abundance: .
len: 13
j_gene: TRBJ1-2
v_gene: TRBV12-3/TRBV12-4

CDR3nt: TGCGCCAGCAGCTTGGTGGCAGGGGACGAGCAGTACTTC
CDR3aa: CASSLVAGDEQYF
d_gene: .
abundance: .
len: 13
j_gene: TRBJ2-7
v_gene: TRBV5-1

CDR3nt: TGTGCCAGCAGCTTAGGGGGACTAGCGGCGCAAGAGACCCAGTACTTC
CDR3aa: CASSLGGLAAQETQYF
d_gene: TRBD2
abundance: few
len: 16
j_gene: TRBJ2-5
v_gene: TRBV7-2

CDR3nt: TGCAGCGCTGGGGGGCTTGGGGCCAACGTCCCGACTTTC
CDR3aa: CSAGGLGANVPTF
d_gene: .
abundance: .
len: 13
j_gene: TRBJ2-6
v_gene: TRBV29-1

CDR3nt: TGTGCCAGCAGCTTCCCAGAGGGAAACACAGATACGCAGTATTTT
CDR3aa: CASSFPEGNTDTQYF
d_gene: .
abundance: .
len: 15
j_gene: TRBJ2-3
v_gene: TRBV13

CDR3nt: TGCAGCGCCGGAGGTTCGAACGAGCAGTACTTC
CDR3aa: CSAGGSNEQYF
d_gene: .
abundance: .
len: 11
j_gene: TRBJ2-7
v_gene: TRBV29-1

CDR3nt: TGTGCCACCACGGGAGAGGCTGGGGCCAACGTCCTGACTTTC
CDR3aa: CATTGEAGANVLTF
d_gene: .
abundance: .
len: 14
j_gene: TRBJ2-6
v_gene: TRBV12-3/TRBV12-4

CDR3nt: TGTGCCAGCAGCTTACGGGACAGGGGGCCGTCCGGCTACACCTTC
CDR3aa: CASSLRDRGPSGYTF
d_gene: TRBD1
abundance: .
len: 15
j_gene: TRBJ1-2
v_gene: TRBV11-2

CDR3nt: TGTGCCAGCAGCCTGTGGACAAGGGGTCTTGACTATGGCTACACCTTC
CDR3aa: CASSLWTRGLDYGYTF
d_gene: .
abundance: .
len: 16
j_gene: TRBJ1-2
v_gene: TRBV3-1

CDR3nt: TGTGCCAGCAGCGGAGACTTAGCGGGAGTGGAAGATACGCAGTATTTT
CDR3aa: CASSGDLAGVEDTQYF
d_gene: TRBD2
abundance: .
len: 16
j_gene: TRBJ2-3
v_gene: TRBV9

CDR3nt: TGTGCCAGCAGCTTAGGGTTAGCGGGATATGGATACAATGAGCAGTTCTTC
CDR3aa: CASSLGLAGYGYNEQFF
d_gene: TRBD2
abundance: few
len: 17
j_gene: TRBJ2-1
v_gene: TRBV7-9

CDR3nt: TGCGCCAGCAGCCAAGATCAGGCACAGAGCTATGGCTACACCTTC
CDR3aa: CASSQDQAQSYGYTF
d_gene: .
abundance: .
len: 15
j_gene: TRBJ1-2
v_gene: TRBV4-1

CDR3nt: TGCAGCGTTGAGATACAGGGGTGGTTCACTGAAGCTTTCTTT
CDR3aa: CSVEIQGWFTEAFF
d_gene: TRBD1
abundance: .
len: 14
j_gene: TRBJ1-1
v_gene: TRBV29-1

CDR3nt: TGTGCCAGCAGCGTGTCCGGGACAGGGGGCTGGAATGAGCAGTTCTTC
CDR3aa: CASSVSGTGGWNEQFF
d_gene: TRBD1
abundance: .
len: 16
j_gene: TRBJ2-1
v_gene: TRBV11-1

CDR3nt: TGTGCCAGCAGTGAAGTGGCTGAGGACAGAATCTATGGCTACACCTTC
CDR3aa: CASSEVAEDRIYGYTF
d_gene: .
abundance: .
len: 16
j_gene: TRBJ1-2
v_gene: TRBV4-2

CDR3nt: TGTGCCAGCAGTTTGGGCCAACTAGCGGGACAATACGAGCAGTACTTC
CDR3aa: CASSLGQLAGQYEQYF
d_gene: TRBD2
abundance: few
len: 16
j_gene: TRBJ2-7
v_gene: TRBV6-5

CDR3nt: TGTGCCAGCAGTCGGTCCTTAGAAGCCGGGGAGCTGTTTTTT
CDR3aa: CASSRSLEAGELFF
d_gene: .
abundance: once
len: 14
j_gene: TRBJ2-2
v_gene: TRBV6-1

CDR3nt: TGTGCCAGCAGCCCACTACTCCGTAGCGGGAGGGCCAGCTCCTACGAGCAGTACTTC
CDR3aa: CASSPLLRSGRASSYEQYF
d_gene: TRBD2
abundance: few
len: 19
j_gene: TRBJ2-7
v_gene: TRBV25-1

CDR3nt: TGTGCCAGCGGTTATGGACAGGGGGGGACTGAAGCTTTCTTT
CDR3aa: CASGYGQGGTEAFF
d_gene: TRBD1
abundance: once
len: 14
j_gene: TRBJ1-1
v_gene: TRBV12-3/TRBV12-4

CDR3nt: TGTGCCAGCAGCCCTTCCCGCGGGAGGAATGAGCAGTTCTTC
CDR3aa: CASSPSRGRNEQFF
d_gene: TRBD2
abundance: .
len: 14
j_gene: TRBJ2-1
v_gene: TRBV4-2

CDR3nt: TGCAGTACTAGACGGACAGGGGTGGACACCGGGGAGCTGTTTTTT
CDR3aa: CSTRRTGVDTGELFF
d_gene: TRBD1
abundance: .
len: 15
j_gene: TRBJ2-2
v_gene: TRBV20-1